The present T cell receptor (beta chain) was sequenced within a study of technical replicates of blood from several donors. The CDR3 has 15 amino acids. V gave up 5 bases and J gave up 8 bases; unmatched junction bases: 10. Germline CDR1 and CDR2: SGHTA and FQGNSA. The table came from immunoSEQ multiplex PCR; TCRdb's copy has only in-frame clones and leaves some out. The sample carries about 69,000 clones, approximately 88% recorded once. The sequenced sample consisted of PBMCs. The V call is TRBV7-2, the J call TRBJ1-4, with TRBD1 matching over 8 bases. The sequence derives from a human donor in good health. Some clones in this sample may be carry-over from other donors' samples. The CDR3 is CASSPRQGRNEKLFF. CDR3 DNA sequence: TGTGCCAGCAGCCCGCGACAGGGGAGGAACGAAAAACTGTTTTTT.